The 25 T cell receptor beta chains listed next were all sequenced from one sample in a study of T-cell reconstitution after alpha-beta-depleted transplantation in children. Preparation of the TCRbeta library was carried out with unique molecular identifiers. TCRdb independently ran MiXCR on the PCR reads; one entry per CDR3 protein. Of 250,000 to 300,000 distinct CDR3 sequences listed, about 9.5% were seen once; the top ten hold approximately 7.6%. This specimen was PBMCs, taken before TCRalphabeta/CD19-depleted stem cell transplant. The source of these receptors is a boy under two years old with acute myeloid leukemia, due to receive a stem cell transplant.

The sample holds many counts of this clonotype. CDR3 sequence (DNA): TGTGCCAGCCTATCTGGACCTTCCCATCAGCCCCAGCATTTT. It encodes CASLSGPSHQPQHF. V is TRBV28 and J is TRBJ1-5; D remains ambiguous. With 8 bases removed from V and 5 bases from J, the gap between germline ends came to 16 bases. The V gene's germline CDR1 is MDHEN and CDR2 SYDVKM. The CDR3 totals 14 residues.

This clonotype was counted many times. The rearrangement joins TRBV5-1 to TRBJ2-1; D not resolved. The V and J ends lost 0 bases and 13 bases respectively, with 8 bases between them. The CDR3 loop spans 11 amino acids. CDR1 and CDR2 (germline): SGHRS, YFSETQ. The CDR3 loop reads CASSLDSFQFF. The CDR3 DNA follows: TGCGCCAGCAGCTTGGACAGTTTTCAGTTCTTC.

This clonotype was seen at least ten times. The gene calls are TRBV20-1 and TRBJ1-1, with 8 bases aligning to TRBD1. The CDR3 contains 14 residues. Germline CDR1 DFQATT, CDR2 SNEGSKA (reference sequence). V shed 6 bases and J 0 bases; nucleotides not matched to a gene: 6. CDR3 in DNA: TGCAGTGCAGACCGGACAGGGCTGAACACTGAAGCTTTCTTT. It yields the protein CSADRTGLNTEAFF.

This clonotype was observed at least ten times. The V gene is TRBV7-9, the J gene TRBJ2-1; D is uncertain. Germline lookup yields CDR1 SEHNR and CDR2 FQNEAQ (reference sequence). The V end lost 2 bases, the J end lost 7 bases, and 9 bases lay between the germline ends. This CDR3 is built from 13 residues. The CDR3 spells CASSLPGLNEQFF. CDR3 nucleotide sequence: TGTGCCAGCAGCTTACCGGGTTTAAATGAGCAGTTCTTC.

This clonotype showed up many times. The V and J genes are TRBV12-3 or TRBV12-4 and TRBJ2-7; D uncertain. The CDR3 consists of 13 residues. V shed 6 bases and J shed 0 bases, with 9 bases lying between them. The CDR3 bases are TGTGCCAGCAGAGACGCGGTCTCCTACGAGCAGTACTTC. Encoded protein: CASRDAVSYEQYF.

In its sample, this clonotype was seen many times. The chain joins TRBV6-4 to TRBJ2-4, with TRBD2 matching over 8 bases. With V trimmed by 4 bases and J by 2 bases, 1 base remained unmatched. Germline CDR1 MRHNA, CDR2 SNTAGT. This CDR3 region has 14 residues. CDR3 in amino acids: CASSAGGPKNIQYF. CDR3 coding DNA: TGTGCCAGCAGTGCGGGAGGGCCCAAAAACATTCAGTACTTC.

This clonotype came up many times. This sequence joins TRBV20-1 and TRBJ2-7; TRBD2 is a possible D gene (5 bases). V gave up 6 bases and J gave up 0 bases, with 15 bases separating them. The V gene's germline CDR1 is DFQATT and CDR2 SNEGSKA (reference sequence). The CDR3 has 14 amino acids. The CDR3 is CSAIDYTSSYEQYF. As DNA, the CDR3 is TGCAGTGCCATCGACTATACAAGCTCCTACGAGCAGTACTTC.

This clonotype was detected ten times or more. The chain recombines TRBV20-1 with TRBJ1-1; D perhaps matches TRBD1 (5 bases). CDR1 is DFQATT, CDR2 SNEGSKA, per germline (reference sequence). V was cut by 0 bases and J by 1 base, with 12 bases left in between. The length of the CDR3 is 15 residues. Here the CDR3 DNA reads TGCAGTGCTAGAGATCGAGGGGCTTCGAACACTGAAGCTTTCTTT. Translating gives CSARDRGASNTEAFF.

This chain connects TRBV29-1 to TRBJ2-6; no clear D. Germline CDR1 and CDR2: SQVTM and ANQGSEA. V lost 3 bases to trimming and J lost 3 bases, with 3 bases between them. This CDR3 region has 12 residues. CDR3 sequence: CSVDVGANVLTF. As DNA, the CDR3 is TGCAGCGTTGATGTTGGGGCCAACGTCCTGACTTTC.

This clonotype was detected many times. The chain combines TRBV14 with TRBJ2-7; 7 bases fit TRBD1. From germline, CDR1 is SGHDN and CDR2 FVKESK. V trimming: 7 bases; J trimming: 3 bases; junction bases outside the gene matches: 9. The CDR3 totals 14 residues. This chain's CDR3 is CASTTGQAFYEQYF. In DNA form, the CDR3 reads TGTGCCAGCACCACCGGACAGGCTTTCTACGAGCAGTACTTC. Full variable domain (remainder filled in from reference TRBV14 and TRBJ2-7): EAGVTQFPSHSVIEKGQTVTLRCDPISGHDNLYWYRRVMGKEIKFLLHFVKESKQDESGMPNNRFLAERTGGTYSTLKVQPAELEDSGVYFCASTTGQAFYEQYFGPGTRLTVT.

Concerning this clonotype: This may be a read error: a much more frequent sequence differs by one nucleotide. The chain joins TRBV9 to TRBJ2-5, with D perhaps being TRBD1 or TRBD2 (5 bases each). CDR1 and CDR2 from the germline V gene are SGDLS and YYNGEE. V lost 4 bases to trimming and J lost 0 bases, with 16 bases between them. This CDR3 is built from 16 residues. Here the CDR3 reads CASSPQASRDQETQYF. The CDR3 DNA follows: TGTGCCAGCAGCCCACAGGCTAGCAGGGACCAAGAGACCCAGTACTTC.

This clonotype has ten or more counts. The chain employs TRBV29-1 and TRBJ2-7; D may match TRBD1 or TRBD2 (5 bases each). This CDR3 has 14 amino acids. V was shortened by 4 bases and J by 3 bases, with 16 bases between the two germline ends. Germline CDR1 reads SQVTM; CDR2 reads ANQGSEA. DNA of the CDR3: TGCAGCGTTGGAGGGGACCCTTCAAGCTACGAGCAGTACTTC. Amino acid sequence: CSVGGDPSSYEQYF.

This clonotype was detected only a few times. The CDR3 DNA sequence: TGTGCCAGCAGCCCCCGGACAGGGCTAAACACCATATATTTT. It is translated as CASSPRTGLNTIYF. This chain connects TRBV7-8 to TRBJ1-3, with TRBD1 matching 8 bases. Germline CDR1 reads SGHVS; CDR2 reads FQNEAQ. J lost 6 bases, V lost 5 bases, and 6 bases had no gene match. This CDR3 comprises 14 residues.

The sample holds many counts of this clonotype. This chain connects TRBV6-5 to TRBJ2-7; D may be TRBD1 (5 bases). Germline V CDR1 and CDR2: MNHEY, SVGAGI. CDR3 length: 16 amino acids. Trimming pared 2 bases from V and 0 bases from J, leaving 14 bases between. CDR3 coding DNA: TGTGCCAGCAGTTACGGGCCAGGGCCCCTCTCCTACGAGCAGTACTTC. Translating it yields CASSYGPGPLSYEQYF.

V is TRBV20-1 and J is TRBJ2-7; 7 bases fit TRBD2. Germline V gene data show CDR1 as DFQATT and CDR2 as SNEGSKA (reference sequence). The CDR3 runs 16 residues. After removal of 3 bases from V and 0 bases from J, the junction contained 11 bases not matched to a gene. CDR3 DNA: TGCAGTGCTAGTTCCAGGGCCGGGGGGAGCTCCTACGAGCAGTACTTC. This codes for CSASSRAGGSSYEQYF.

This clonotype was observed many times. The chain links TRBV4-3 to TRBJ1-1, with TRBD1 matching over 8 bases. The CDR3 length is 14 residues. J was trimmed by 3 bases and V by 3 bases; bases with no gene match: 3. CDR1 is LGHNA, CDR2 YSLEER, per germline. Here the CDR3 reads CASSHLTGDTEAFF. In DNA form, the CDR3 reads TGCGCCAGCAGCCACCTGACAGGGGACACTGAAGCTTTCTTT.

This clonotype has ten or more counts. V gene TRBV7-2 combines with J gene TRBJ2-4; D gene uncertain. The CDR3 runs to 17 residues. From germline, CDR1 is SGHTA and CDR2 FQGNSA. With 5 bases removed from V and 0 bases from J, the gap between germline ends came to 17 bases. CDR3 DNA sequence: TGTGCCAGCAGCCCCACCTCGAGCAGTCTAGCCAAAAACATTCAGTACTTC. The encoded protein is CASSPTSSSLAKNIQYF.

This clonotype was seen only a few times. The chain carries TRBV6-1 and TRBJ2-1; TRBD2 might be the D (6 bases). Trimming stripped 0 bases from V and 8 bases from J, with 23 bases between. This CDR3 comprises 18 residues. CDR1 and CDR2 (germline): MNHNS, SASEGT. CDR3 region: CASSEAGTSWGVMYEQFF. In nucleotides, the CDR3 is TGTGCCAGCAGTGAAGCGGGAACTAGTTGGGGGGTGATGTATGAGCAGTTCTTC.

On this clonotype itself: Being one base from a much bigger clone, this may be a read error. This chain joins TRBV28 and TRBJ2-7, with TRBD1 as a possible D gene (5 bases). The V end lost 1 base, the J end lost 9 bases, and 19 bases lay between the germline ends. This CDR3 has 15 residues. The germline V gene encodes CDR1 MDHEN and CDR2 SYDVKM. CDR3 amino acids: CASSLLGPGRHGQYF. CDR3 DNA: TGTGCCAGCAGTTTATTGGGGCCTGGTAGGCACGGGCAGTACTTC.

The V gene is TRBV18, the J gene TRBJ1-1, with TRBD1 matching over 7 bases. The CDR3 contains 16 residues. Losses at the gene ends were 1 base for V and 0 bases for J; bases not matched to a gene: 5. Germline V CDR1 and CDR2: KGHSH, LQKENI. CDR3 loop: CASSPQGARMNTEAFF. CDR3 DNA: TGTGCCAGCTCACCACAGGGGGCGCGAATGAACACTGAAGCTTTCTTT.

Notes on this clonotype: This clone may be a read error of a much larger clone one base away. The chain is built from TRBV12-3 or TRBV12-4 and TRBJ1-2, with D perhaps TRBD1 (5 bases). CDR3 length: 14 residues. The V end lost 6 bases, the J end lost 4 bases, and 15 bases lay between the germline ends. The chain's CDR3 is CASSWDPLGYGYTF. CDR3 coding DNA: TGTGCCAGCAGCTGGGACCCGCTCGGCTATGGCTACACCTTC.

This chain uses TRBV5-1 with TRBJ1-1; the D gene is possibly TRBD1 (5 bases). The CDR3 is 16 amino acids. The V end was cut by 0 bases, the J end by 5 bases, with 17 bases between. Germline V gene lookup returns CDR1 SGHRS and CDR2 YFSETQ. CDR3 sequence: CASSLAQGPWGTEAFF. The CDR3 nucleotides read TGCGCCAGCAGCTTGGCGCAGGGTCCGTGGGGAACTGAAGCTTTCTTT. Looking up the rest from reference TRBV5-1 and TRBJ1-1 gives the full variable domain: KAGVTQTPRYLIKTRGQQVTLSCSPISGHRSVSWYQQTPGQGLQFLFEYFSETQRNKGNFPGRFSGRQFSNSRSEMNVSTLELGDSALYLCASSLAQGPWGTEAFFGQGTRLTVV.

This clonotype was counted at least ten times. CDR3 loop: CASSDGLAEETQYF. The CDR3, as DNA: TGCGCCAGCAGCGACGGACTAGCGGAAGAGACCCAGTACTTC. The chain carries TRBV5-1 and TRBJ2-5; 10 nucleotides match TRBD2. The CDR3 sequence is 14 residues long. Germline V gives CDR1 SGHRS, CDR2 YFSETQ. The J segment lost 3 bases and the V segment lost 4 bases, leaving 3 bases of the junction unmatched.

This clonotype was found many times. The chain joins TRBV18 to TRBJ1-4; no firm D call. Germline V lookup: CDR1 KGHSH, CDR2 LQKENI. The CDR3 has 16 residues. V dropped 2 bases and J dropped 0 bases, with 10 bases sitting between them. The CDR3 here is CASSPEPGATNEKLFF. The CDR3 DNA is TGTGCCAGCTCACCAGAACCTGGAGCAACTAATGAAAAACTGTTTTTT.

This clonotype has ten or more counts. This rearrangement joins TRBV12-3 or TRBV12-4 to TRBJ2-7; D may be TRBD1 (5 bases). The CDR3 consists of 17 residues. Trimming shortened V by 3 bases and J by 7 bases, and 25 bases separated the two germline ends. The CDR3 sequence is CASSLIPLGRSKGEQYF. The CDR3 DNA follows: TGTGCCAGCAGTTTGATCCCCCTTGGGCGGTCTAAGGGGGAGCAGTACTTC.